Listed below are T cell receptor beta chains from one sample, sequenced in a study of T-cell reconstitution after alpha-beta-depleted transplantation in children. TCRdb reprocessed the PCR reads via MiXCR and lists one record per CDR3 protein. The sample shows approximately 1,000,000 distinct CDR3 sequences, about 26% of them seen only once. Source: PBMCs, mostly from graft donor cells, taken 360 days after TCRalphabeta/CD19-depleted stem cell transplant. These receptors were taken from a boy under two years old who had a stem cell transplant for SCID, so the T cells may come from the graft donor. Both conserved end residues are part of each CDR3. A D gene is named only where the DNA matches it firmly. Clone size, where shown, is once, few, many, or a class for clones that have expanded.

DNA,CDR3,D,V,J,size
TGCAGCGTTAAGGGAGCTGGGGGCTACACCTTC,CSVKGAGGYTF,NA,TRBV29-1,TRBJ1-2,NA
TGCAGCGCCAAGACCAGACGCACCATATATTTT,CSAKTRRTIYF,NA,TRBV29-1,TRBJ1-3,NA
TGCGCCAGCAGCTTTGGGAGCACCATATATTTT,CASSFGSTIYF,NA,TRBV5-1,TRBJ1-3,NA
TGTGCCAGCAGCTTAAGATGGACCGAACGCGGGGAGCTGTTTTTT,CASSLRWTERGELFF,NA,TRBV7-9,TRBJ2-2,few
TGCAGTGTAATTAAAAGCTCCTACGAGCAGTACTTC,CSVIKSSYEQYF,NA,TRBV20-1,TRBJ2-7,few
TGTGCCAGCAGCCCATTCCCCGGCACAGATACGCAGTATTTT,CASSPFPGTDTQYF,NA,TRBV9,TRBJ2-3,NA
TGCGCCAGCAGCCCGCTTAGCGGAAGGACCTACGAGCAGTACTTC,CASSPLSGRTYEQYF,NA,TRBV4-1,TRBJ2-7,NA
TGCAGCGTTGAACTATGGACAGGCAGAACCTACGAGCAGTACTTC,CSVELWTGRTYEQYF,TRBD1,TRBV29-1,TRBJ2-7,NA
TGTGCCAGCAGTGAATTTAACAGGCTATATGGCTACACCTTC,CASSEFNRLYGYTF,NA,TRBV6-1,TRBJ1-2,few
TGTGCCAGCAGGTGGACAGGTTCTACAGATACGCAGTATTTT,CASRWTGSTDTQYF,TRBD1,TRBV12-3/TRBV12-4,TRBJ2-3,NA
TGTGCCAGCAGCTCCAACAGGGACTACGAGCAGTACTTC,CASSSNRDYEQYF,NA,TRBV7-2,TRBJ2-7,many
TGTGCCAGCAGTGAATCGGGGCTCCCCGAGTACTTC,CASSESGLPEYF,NA,TRBV25-1,TRBJ2-7,many
TGTGCCAGCAGCCAGGGACTGCCGATGATCCACGAGCAGTACTTC,CASSQGLPMIHEQYF,NA,TRBV4-2,TRBJ2-7,NA
TGCAGTGCTATAACAATAAGGACAGGGCGAGGCTACACCTTC,CSAITIRTGRGYTF,TRBD1,TRBV20-1,TRBJ1-2,few
TGCAGTGCTAGATCCGGCCAAACCCTACCCTACGAGCAGTACTTC,CSARSGQTLPYEQYF,NA,TRBV20-1,TRBJ2-7,NA
TGTGCCAGCAACATCGCAGGGGAGGGGGGCACAGATACGCAGTATTTT,CASNIAGEGGTDTQYF,NA,TRBV2,TRBJ2-3,few
TGTGCCAGCAACAGCGGACCGTTGAACACTGAAGCTTTCTTT,CASNSGPLNTEAFF,NA,TRBV19,TRBJ1-1,NA
TGCGCCAGCAGCCGAGAAGCGCCCGGGACTTACAATTCACCCCTCCACTTT,CASSREAPGTYNSPLHF,NA,TRBV5-1,TRBJ1-6,NA
TGTGCCAGCACCTGGGAGGGGGGGCGACATACCGGGGAGCTGTTTTTT,CASTWEGGRHTGELFF,NA,TRBV6-1,TRBJ2-2,NA
TGTGCCAGCAAGGATCTTGAGCGGGGGGCGAGGAGCACAGATACGCAGTATTTT,CASKDLERGARSTDTQYF,TRBD2,TRBV12-3/TRBV12-4,TRBJ2-3,few
TGTGCCAGTCAGGGGAGCTCTGGGGCCAACGTCCTGACTTTC,CASQGSSGANVLTF,NA,TRBV6-1,TRBJ2-6,NA
TGTGCCAGCAGGCTAGCGGGGGGGCGAGGCTCCTACAATGAGCAGTTCTTC,CASRLAGGRGSYNEQFF,TRBD2,TRBV28,TRBJ2-1,few
TGTGCCAGCACCTATTCCCAGGGTCCCCAGCATTTT,CASTYSQGPQHF,NA,TRBV12-3/TRBV12-4,TRBJ1-5,NA
TGTGCCAGCAGCTTAACCGACCGGACCGGGGAGCTGTTTTTT,CASSLTDRTGELFF,NA,TRBV7-3,TRBJ2-2,few
TGTGCCATCAGTGAAGGACAGGGGGCAGAGACCCAGTACTTC,CAISEGQGAETQYF,TRBD1,TRBV10-3,TRBJ2-5,NA
TGTGCCAGCAGCCACAAAGCCGGGCCGAACACCGGGGAGCTGTTTTTT,CASSHKAGPNTGELFF,NA,TRBV14,TRBJ2-2,NA
TGTGCCAGCAGCCCCAGGCTAGCGGGAGTCGGCTCCTACAATGAGCAGTTCTTC,CASSPRLAGVGSYNEQFF,TRBD2,TRBV7-7,TRBJ2-1,few
TGTGCCAGCACCTACTCGTCTGGGGGGGGGTACGAGCAGTACTTC,CASTYSSGGGYEQYF,TRBD2,TRBV6-5,TRBJ2-7,NA
TGTGCCAGCAGCGGAAACAGGGGGCTGTGGACAGATACGCAGTATTTT,CASSGNRGLWTDTQYF,TRBD1,TRBV5-6,TRBJ2-3,NA
TGTGCCAGCAACCGGGGTAACTATGGCTACACCTTC,CASNRGNYGYTF,NA,TRBV6-6,TRBJ1-2,NA
TGTGCCAGCAGCATACACGGGTTGGCGACCCAAGAGACCCAGTACTTC,CASSIHGLATQETQYF,NA,TRBV7-9,TRBJ2-5,NA
TGTGCCAGCAGGACGGGATCATCGGGCAATCAGCCCCAGCATTTT,CASRTGSSGNQPQHF,NA,TRBV12-3/TRBV12-4,TRBJ1-5,NA
TGTGCCAGCAGACGGACTAGCGGGCCTAGCTCCTACGAGCAGTACTTC,CASRRTSGPSSYEQYF,TRBD2,TRBV12-3/TRBV12-4,TRBJ2-7,NA
TGTGCCAGCAGTTCCTCGGGAAGCTCCTACAATGAGCAGTTCTTC,CASSSSGSSYNEQFF,NA,TRBV6-5,TRBJ2-1,many
TGTGCCAGCAGTTACTCGATATGGTTGGACAGGGGATACACCGGGGAGCTGTTTTTT,CASSYSIWLDRGYTGELFF,TRBD1,TRBV6-5,TRBJ2-2,many
TGTGCCAGCAGCCCCGCGTCGAGAGCTTTCTTT,CASSPASRAFF,NA,TRBV7-2,TRBJ1-1,NA
TGTGCCAGCACCACCAACCGGGACAGCTCCTACAATGAGCAGTTCTTC,CASTTNRDSSYNEQFF,TRBD1,TRBV27,TRBJ2-1,few
TGTGCCAGCAGCCAAGATTCCGACGTGCGCTACTCCTACAATGAGCAGTTCTTC,CASSQDSDVRYSYNEQFF,NA,TRBV4-2,TRBJ2-1,few
TGTGCCACCAGTGCCGGGACAGGAAGGGCCTACAATGAGCAGTTCTTC,CATSAGTGRAYNEQFF,TRBD1,TRBV24-1,TRBJ2-1,NA
TGTGCCAGCAGTTTCGGAGCCATAGGGGGCGGGGAGCTGTTTTTT,CASSFGAIGGGELFF,NA,TRBV12-3/TRBV12-4,TRBJ2-2,NA
TGTGCCAGCAGCGTAACCGGGGCGGGGGCTCTGTACTTC,CASSVTGAGALYF,NA,TRBV9,TRBJ2-5,few
TGTGCCAGCAGCCAAACACCGGGACTAGTTTGGGAGACCCAGTACTTC,CASSQTPGLVWETQYF,TRBD2,TRBV3-1,TRBJ2-5,NA
TGTGCCAGCAGTGAAGCGCAGCGGACATTTGGGGCCTACGAGCAGTACTTC,CASSEAQRTFGAYEQYF,NA,TRBV2,TRBJ2-7,few
TGCGCCAGCAGCGGTGAACAGGGGATCTCCTACGAGCAGTACTTC,CASSGEQGISYEQYF,TRBD1,TRBV5-1,TRBJ2-7,NA
TGCAGTGCTAGAGATCCCATAGGGCGCACAGATACGCAGTATTTT,CSARDPIGRTDTQYF,NA,TRBV20-1,TRBJ2-3,few
TGTGCCAGCAGCCAAGGAGTCCGTTTTGGGGCCCGGCAAGAGACCCAGTACTTC,CASSQGVRFGARQETQYF,NA,TRBV3-1,TRBJ2-5,many
TGTGCCAGCAGCTTAGGAGGATCGCAGGGCCAAGAGACCCAGTACTTC,CASSLGGSQGQETQYF,NA,TRBV7-2,TRBJ2-5,NA
TGCGCCAGCAGCTTGGAGGGGGCCTGGGGCACTGAAGCTTTCTTT,CASSLEGAWGTEAFF,TRBD1,TRBV5-1,TRBJ1-1,few
TGCGCCAGCAGCTTCGGACAGGGAGATAATTCACCCCTCCACTTT,CASSFGQGDNSPLHF,TRBD1,TRBV5-1,TRBJ1-6,NA
TGTGCCACCAGCAGAGATCTGAGAAATGAGCAGTTCTTC,CATSRDLRNEQFF,NA,TRBV15,TRBJ2-1,few
TGTGCCAGCAGCCAAGATCGGTTAGCGGGGGGCGGGGAGACCCAGTACTTC,CASSQDRLAGGGETQYF,TRBD2,TRBV3-1,TRBJ2-5,few
TGCAGCGTTGAATTGGGAACGGGACCGCACACAGATACGCAGTATTTT,CSVELGTGPHTDTQYF,NA,TRBV29-1,TRBJ2-3,NA